This T cell receptor beta chain was documented in a study of breast tumors, draining lymph nodes, adjacent tissues. Study findings and constraints: Data fit most tumor T cells coming from lymph node, expanding in tumor. Tumor repertoires ranked between lymph nodes and nontumor tissue in diversity, with V and J gene preferences. Luminal-like breast cancer showed significantly greater tumor-nontumor repertoire similarity than basal-like breast cancer did. That most tumor T cells come from lymph nodes remained unproven.

TCRdb reanalysed the multiplex PCR reads using MiXCR and keeps one entry per CDR3 protein. The table includes some 52,000 distinct CDR3 sequences, about 40% detected once. This clonotype was seen many times. Its antigen remains unidentified. CDR1 DFQATT and CDR2 SNEGSKA come from the germline V gene (reference sequence). With 3 bases clipped from V and 5 bases from J, the junction kept 6 bases outside the gene matches. The CDR3 covers 14 residues. The material sequenced was breast tumor tissue. The rearrangement links TRBV20-1 to TRBJ2-3; 9 bases are a match to TRBD2. This sequence originates from a female donor with breast cancer. Some clones in this sample may be carry-over from other donors' samples. CDR3 protein: CSASSGSTGDTQYF. As DNA, the CDR3 is TGCAGTGCTAGTAGCGGGAGCACGGGAGATACGCAGTATTTT.